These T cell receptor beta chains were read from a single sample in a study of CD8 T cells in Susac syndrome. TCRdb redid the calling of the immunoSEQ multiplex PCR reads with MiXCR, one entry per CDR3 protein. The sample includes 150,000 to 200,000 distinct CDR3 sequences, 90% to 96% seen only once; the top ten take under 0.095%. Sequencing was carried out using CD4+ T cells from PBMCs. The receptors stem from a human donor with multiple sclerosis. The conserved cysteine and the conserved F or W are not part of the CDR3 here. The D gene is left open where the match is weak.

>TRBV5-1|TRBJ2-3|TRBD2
ASSRGLAESTDTQY
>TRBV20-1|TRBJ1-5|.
SASVGSYSNQPQH
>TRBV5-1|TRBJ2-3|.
ASSLGPVWDTQY
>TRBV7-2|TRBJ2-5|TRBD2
ASSDQSWVGLAVRQY
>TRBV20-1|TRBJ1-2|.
SAVVTGGYT
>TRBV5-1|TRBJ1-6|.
ASNLEGNSPLH
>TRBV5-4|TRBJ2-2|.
ASSLSGRRGELF
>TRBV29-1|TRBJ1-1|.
SGSWDTEAF
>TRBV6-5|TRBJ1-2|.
ASSPRGVVNYGYT
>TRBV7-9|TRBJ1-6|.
ASSSGAYSPLH
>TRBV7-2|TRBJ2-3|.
ASSFGRLADTQY
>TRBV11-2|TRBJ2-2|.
ASSLLTGELF
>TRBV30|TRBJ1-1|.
AWGTGRDTEAF
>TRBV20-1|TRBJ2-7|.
SAIHRAEQY
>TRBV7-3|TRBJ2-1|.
ASSLNGFSYNEQF
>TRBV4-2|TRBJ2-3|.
ASSQMSGTDTQY
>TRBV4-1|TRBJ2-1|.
ASSHRGSYNEQF
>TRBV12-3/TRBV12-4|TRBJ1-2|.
ASSHRVGHYGYT
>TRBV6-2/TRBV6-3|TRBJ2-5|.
ASSYRTEAQETQY
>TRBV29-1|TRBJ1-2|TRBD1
SARTGQAYGYT
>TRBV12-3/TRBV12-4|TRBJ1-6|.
ASSLSDHYNSPLH
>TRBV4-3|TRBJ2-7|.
ASSQEWRQANSYEQY
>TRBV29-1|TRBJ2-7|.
SVVGGSYEQY
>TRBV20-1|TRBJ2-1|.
SASTTGYNEQF
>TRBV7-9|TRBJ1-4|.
ASREGTGNEKLF
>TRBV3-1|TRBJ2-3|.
ASSQAGRTDTQY
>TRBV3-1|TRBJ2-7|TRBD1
ASSQAWTGKSYEQY
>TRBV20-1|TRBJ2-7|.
SATGWGEQY
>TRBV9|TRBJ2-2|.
ASNGGPSNTGELF
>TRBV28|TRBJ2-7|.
ASSSQGGQY
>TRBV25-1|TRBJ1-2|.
ASSDPGRGGGYT
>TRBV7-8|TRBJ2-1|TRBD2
ASSFGIGVSGGAGEQF
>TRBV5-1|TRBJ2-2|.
ASSLDWGTGELF
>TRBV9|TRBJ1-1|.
ASSVGSRVNTEAF
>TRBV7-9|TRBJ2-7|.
ASSAGNIYEQY
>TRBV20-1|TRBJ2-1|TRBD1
SASAGGLWF
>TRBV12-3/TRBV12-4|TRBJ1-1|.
ASSPQAGVGTEAF
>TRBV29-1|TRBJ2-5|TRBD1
SVEFGTGLETQY
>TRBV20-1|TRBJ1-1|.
SASDKNTEAF
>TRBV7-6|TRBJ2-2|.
ASSLIQGFSGELF
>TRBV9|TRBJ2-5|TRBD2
ASSPRLAWETQY
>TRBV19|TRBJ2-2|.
ASRIGQTNTGELF
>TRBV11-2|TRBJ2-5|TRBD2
ASSLDPLPTERGDQETQY
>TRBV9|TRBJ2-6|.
ASSRGGGDSGANVLT
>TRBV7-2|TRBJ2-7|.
ASSLGHTYSYEQY
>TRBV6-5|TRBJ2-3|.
ASSSTLRGDTQY
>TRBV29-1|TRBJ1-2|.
SVAEVYGYT
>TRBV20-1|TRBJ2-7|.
SAPRGEDYEQY
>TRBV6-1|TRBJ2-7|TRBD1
ASNIPRKGARRGGRYEQY